A selection of T cell receptor beta chains follows, all from one sample in a study of identical twins. TCRdb re-called the 5' RACE reads through MiXCR, storing one row per CDR3 protein. The profile covers approximately 1.8 million distinct CDR3 sequences, with about 30% appearing a single time and around 0.3% taken by the ten largest. The material sequenced was cord blood. Receptors originate from a newborn girl in good health. Each CDR3 is given with its conserved first and last residue. The D gene is left open where the match is weak. Size tells how often a clone was seen (once, few, many) or the class of an expanded clone, and some rows leave it out.

>TRBD2|TRBV18|-|TRBJ2-7
CASSPKSLAGEGNEQYF
TGTGCCAGCTCACCCAAGTCGCTAGCGGGAGAGGGCAATGAGCAGTACTTC
>-|TRBV20-1|many|TRBJ2-7
CSARENYEQYF
TGCAGTGCTAGAGAGAACTACGAGCAGTACTTC
>TRBD1|TRBV28|-|TRBJ1-2
CASFVTGAGPGYTF
TGTGCCAGCTTCGTTACAGGGGCAGGACCTGGCTACACCTTC
>-|TRBV20-1|few|TRBJ2-5
CSARDLPFGTQYF
TGCAGTGCTAGAGATCTCCCTTTCGGGACCCAGTACTTC
>-|TRBV5-6|-|TRBJ2-3
CASSSLRVNTDTQYF
TGTGCCAGCAGCTCCCTGAGGGTGAACACAGATACGCAGTATTTT
>-|TRBV20-1|-|TRBJ1-5
CSAMSRGNQPQHF
TGCAGTGCTATGAGCAGGGGCAATCAGCCCCAGCATTTT
>TRBD1|TRBV7-2|-|TRBJ2-7
CASSFRGLLYEQYF
TGTGCCAGCAGCTTCAGGGGGCTACTCTACGAGCAGTACTTC
>TRBD2|TRBV6-2/TRBV6-3|few|TRBJ2-1
CASSYSGLAVTYNEQFF
TGTGCCAGCAGTTACTCGGGACTAGCGGTCACCTACAATGAGCAGTTCTTC
>TRBD2|TRBV28|-|TRBJ2-1
CALGGSSNNEQFF
TGTGCCCTGGGGGGGAGCTCGAACAATGAGCAGTTCTTC
>-|TRBV10-3|few|TRBJ1-5
CAISESVIGGNQPQHF
TGTGCCATCAGTGAGTCGGTAATTGGGGGTAATCAGCCCCAGCATTTT
>-|TRBV27|-|TRBJ2-2
CASRIGGLTGELFF
TGTGCCAGCAGGATTGGGGGCTTGACCGGGGAGCTGTTTTTT
>TRBD1|TRBV29-1|-|TRBJ1-1
CSVEDERGRTEAFF
TGCAGCGTTGAAGATGAGAGGGGGCGGACTGAAGCTTTCTTT
>-|TRBV28|few|TRBJ2-7
CASSLTPTMIYEQYF
TGTGCCAGCAGTTTGACTCCAACGATGATCTACGAGCAGTACTTC
>-|TRBV29-1|-|TRBJ2-7
CSVRPPGRPMNEQYF
TGCAGCGTACGACCCCCAGGGCGACCTATGAACGAGCAGTACTTC
>TRBD1|TRBV6-5|-|TRBJ1-2
CASSSWTGANYGYTF
TGTGCCAGCAGTTCCTGGACAGGGGCTAACTATGGCTACACCTTC
>-|TRBV6-1|once|TRBJ1-4
CASSKDGLAGPSGRVTSKKLFF
TGTGCCAGCAGCAAAGATGGGCTGGCCGGGCCAAGTGGTCGAGTTACGTCTAAAAAACTGTTTTTT
>-|TRBV21-1|-|TRBJ2-1
CASLLPTVLSYNEQFF
TGTGCCAGCCTTCTGCCGACAGTCCTCTCCTACAATGAGCAGTTCTTC